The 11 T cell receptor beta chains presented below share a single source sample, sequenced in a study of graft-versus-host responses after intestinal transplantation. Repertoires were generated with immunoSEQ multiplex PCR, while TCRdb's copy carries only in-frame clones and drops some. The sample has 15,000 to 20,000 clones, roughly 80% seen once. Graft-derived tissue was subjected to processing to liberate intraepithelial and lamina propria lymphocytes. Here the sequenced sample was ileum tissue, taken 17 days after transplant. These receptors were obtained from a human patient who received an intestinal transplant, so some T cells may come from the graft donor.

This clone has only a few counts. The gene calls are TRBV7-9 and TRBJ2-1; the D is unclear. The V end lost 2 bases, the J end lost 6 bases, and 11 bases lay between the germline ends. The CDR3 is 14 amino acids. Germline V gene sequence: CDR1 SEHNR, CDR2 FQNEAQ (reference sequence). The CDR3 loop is CASSLTMSVNEQFF. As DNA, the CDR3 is TGTGCCAGCAGCTTAACTATGTCCGTCAATGAGCAGTTCTTC.

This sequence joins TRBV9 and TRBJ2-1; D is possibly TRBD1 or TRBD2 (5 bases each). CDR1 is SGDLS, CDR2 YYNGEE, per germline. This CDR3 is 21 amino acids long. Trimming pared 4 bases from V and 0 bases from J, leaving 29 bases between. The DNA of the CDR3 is TGTGCCAGCAGCCTCCGAGGGGAGTTCCAGACCTCCGTAAGCTCCTACAATGAGCAGTTCTTC. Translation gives CASSLRGEFQTSVSSYNEQFF.

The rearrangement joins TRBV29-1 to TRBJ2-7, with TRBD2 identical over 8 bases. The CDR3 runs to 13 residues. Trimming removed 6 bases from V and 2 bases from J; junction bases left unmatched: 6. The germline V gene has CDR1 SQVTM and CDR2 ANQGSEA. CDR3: CSVLGLATYEQYF. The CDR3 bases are TGCAGCGTCCTCGGACTAGCAACCTACGAGCAGTACTTC.

DNA of the CDR3: TGTGCCAGCAGCCGGATAGCGGGACTAGAAGGTAATGAGCAGTTCTTC. This codes for CASSRIAGLEGNEQFF. The chain carries TRBV7-9 and TRBJ2-1; TRBD2 matches 8 bases. The germline V gene has CDR1 SEHNR and CDR2 FQNEAQ (reference sequence). The junction had 13 bases not matched to a gene; V was cut back by 5 bases and J by 7 bases. The CDR3 runs to 16 residues.

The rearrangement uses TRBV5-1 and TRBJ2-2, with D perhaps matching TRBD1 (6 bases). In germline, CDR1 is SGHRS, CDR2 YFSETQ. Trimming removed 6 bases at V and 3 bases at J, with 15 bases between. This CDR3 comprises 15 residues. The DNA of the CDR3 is TGCGCCAGCAATTTGAGGACAGTTCACACCGGGGAGCTGTTTTTT. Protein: CASNLRTVHTGELFF.

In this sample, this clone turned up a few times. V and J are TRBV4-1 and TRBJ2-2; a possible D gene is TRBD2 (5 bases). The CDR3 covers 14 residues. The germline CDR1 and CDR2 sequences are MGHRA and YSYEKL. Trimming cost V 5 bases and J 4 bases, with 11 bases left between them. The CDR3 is CASSFGEFTGELFF. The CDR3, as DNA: TGCGCCAGCAGCTTCGGGGAGTTCACCGGGGAGCTGTTTTTT.

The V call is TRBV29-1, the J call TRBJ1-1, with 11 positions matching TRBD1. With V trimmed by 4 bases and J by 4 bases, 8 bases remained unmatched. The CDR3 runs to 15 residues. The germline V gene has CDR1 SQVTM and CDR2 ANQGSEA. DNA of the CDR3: TGCAGCGTTGGGGCCTACGGGACAGGGGGCACTGAAGCTTTCTTT. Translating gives CSVGAYGTGGTEAFF.

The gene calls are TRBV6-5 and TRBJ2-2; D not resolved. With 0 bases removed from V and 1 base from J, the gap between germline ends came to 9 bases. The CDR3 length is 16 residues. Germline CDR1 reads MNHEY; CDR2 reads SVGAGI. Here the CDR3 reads CASSYSTDENTGELFF. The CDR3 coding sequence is TGTGCCAGCAGTTACTCAACGGACGAGAACACCGGGGAGCTGTTTTTT.

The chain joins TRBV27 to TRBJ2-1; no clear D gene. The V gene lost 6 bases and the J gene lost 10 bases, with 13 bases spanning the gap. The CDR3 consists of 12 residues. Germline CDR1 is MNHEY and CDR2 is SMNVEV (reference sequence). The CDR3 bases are TGTGCCAGCAGCCCGAGACGACGGGAGCAGTTCTTC. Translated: CASSPRRREQFF.

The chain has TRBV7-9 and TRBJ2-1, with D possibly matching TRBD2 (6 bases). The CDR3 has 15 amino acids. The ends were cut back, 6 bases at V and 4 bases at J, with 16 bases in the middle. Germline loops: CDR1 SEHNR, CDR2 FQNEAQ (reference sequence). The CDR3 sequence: CASRWGELGYNEQFF. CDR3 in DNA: TGTGCCAGCAGGTGGGGGGAGCTCGGTTACAATGAGCAGTTCTTC.

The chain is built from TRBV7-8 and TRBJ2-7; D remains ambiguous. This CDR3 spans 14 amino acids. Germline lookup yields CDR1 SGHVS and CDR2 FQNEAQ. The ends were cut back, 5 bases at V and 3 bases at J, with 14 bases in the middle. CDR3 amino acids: CASSVNWAGYEQYF. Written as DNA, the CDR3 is TGTGCCAGCAGCGTCAACTGGGCAGGCTACGAGCAGTACTTC.